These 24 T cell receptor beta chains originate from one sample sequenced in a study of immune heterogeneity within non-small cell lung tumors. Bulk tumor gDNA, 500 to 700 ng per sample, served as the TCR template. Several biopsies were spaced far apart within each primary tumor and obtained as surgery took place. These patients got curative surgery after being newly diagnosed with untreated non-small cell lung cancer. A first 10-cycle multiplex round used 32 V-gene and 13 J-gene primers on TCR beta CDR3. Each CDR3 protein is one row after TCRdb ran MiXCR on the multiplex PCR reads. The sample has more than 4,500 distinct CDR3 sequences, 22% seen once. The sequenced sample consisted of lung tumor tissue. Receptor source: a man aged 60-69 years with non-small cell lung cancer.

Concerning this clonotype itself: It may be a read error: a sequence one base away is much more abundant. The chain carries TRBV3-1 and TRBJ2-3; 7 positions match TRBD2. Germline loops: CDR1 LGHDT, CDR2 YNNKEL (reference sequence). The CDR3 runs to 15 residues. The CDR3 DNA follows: TGTGCCAGCAGCCATGGCGGGAGAGTAACAGATACGAAGTATTTT. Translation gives CASSHGGRVTDTKYF.

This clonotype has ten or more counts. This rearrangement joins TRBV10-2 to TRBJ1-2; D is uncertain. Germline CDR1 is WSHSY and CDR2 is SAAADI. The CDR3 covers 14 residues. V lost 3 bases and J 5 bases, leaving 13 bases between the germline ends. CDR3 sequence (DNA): TGCGCCAGCAGTGACCCCGACCGCTCATATGGCTACACCTTC. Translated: CASSDPDRSYGYTF.

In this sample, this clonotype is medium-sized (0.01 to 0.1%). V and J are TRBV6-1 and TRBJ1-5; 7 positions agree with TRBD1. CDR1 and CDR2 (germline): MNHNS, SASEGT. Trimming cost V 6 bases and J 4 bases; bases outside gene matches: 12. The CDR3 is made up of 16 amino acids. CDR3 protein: CASRLGGGGWNQPQHF. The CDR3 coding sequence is TGTGCCAGCAGACTAGGAGGAGGGGGCTGGAATCAGCCCCAGCATTTT.

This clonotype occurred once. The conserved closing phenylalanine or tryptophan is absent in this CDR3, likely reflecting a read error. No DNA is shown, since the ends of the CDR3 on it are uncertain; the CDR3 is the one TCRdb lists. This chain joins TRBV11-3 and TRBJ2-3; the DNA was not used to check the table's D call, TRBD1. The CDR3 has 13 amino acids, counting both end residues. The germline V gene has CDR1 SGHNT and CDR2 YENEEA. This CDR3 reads CASSSTGTDTQSI.

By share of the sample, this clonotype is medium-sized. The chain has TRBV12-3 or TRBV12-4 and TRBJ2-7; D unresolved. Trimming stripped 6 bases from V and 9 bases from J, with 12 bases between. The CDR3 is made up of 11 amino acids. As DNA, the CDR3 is TGTGCCAGCAGCCCGGGCTTTGTGCAGTACTTC. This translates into CASSPGFVQYF.

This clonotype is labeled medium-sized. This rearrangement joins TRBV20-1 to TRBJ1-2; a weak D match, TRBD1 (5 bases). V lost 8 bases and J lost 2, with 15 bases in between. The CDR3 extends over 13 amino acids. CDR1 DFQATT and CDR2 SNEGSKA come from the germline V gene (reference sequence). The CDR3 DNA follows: TGCAGTCCCGGGGAGGGGAAGAACTATGGCTACACCTTC. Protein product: CSPGEGKNYGYTF.

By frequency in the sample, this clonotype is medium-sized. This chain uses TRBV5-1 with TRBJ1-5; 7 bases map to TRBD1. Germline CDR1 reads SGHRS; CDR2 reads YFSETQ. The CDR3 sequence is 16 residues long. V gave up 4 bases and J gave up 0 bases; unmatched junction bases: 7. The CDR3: CASSAGTANSNQPQHF. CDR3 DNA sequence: TGCGCCAGCAGCGCGGGGACAGCTAATAGCAATCAGCCCCAGCATTTT.

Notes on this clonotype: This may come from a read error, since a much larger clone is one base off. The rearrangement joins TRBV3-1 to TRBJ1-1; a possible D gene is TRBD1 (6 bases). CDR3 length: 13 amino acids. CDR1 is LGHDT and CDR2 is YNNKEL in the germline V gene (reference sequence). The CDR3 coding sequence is TGTGCCAGCAGCAACAGGGTAATCACTGAAGCTTTATTT. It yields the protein CASSNRVITEALF.

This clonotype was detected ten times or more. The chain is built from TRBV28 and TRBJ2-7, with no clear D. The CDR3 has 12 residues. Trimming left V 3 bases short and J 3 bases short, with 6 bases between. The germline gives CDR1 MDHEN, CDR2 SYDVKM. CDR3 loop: CASSFESYEQYF. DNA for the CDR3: TGTGCCAGCAGTTTCGAAAGCTACGAGCAGTACTTC. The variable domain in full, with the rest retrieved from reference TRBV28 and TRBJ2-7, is DVKVTQSSRYLVKRTGEKVFLECVQDMDHENMFWYRQDPGLGLRLIYFSYDVKMKEKGDIPEGYSVSREKKERFSLILESASTNQTSMYLCASSFESYEQYFGPGTRLTVT.

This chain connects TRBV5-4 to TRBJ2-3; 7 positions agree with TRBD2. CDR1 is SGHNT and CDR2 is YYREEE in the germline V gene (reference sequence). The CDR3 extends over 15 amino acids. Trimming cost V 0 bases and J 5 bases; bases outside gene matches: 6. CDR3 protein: CASSLVGGSKDTQYF. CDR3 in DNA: TGTGCCAGCAGCTTGGTAGGCGGGAGTAAAGATACGCAGTATTTT.

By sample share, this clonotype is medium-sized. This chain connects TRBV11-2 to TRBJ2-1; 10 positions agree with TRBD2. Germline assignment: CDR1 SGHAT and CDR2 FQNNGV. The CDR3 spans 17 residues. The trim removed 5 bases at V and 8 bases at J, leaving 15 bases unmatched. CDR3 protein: CASSDFRSSGRLDEQFF. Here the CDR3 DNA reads TGTGCCAGCAGCGATTTCCGATCTAGCGGGAGATTGGATGAGCAGTTCTTC.

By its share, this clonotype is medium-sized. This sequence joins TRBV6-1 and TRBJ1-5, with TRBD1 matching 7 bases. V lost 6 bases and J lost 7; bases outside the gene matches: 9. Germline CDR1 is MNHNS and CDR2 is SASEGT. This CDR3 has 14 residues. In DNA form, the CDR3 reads TGTGCCAGCAGGGGAACAGGGGATGGCCAGCCCCAGCATTTT. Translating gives CASRGTGDGQPQHF.

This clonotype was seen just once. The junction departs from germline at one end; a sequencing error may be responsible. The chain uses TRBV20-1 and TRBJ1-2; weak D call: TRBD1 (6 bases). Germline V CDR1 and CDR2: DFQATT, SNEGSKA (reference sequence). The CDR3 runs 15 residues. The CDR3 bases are TGCAGTGCTACCCAGATGGGCGGACAGCAATTGAGCTACACCTTT. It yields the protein CSATQMGGQQLSYTF.

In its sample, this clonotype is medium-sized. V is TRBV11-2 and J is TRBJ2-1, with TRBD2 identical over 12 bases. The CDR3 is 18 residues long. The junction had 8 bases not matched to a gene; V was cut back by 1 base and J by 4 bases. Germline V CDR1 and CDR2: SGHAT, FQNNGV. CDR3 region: CASSLVLAGGPGYNEQFF. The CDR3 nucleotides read TGTGCCAGCAGCTTAGTCCTAGCGGGAGGGCCTGGATACAATGAGCAGTTCTTC.

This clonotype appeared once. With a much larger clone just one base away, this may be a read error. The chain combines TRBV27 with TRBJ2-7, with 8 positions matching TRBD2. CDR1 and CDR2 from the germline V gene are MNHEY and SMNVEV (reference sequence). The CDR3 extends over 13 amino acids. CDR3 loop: CTSSLSGGYEQYF. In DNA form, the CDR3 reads TGTACCAGCAGTTTAAGCGGGGGTTACGAGCAGTACTTC.

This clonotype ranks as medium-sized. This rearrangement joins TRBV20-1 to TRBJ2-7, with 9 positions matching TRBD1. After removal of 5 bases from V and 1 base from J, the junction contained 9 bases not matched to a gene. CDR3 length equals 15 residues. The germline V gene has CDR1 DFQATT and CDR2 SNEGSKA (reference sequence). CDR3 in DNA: TGCAGTGCTCAGTCCCCCGGGACAGGGTCCTACGAGCAGTACTTC. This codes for CSAQSPGTGSYEQYF.

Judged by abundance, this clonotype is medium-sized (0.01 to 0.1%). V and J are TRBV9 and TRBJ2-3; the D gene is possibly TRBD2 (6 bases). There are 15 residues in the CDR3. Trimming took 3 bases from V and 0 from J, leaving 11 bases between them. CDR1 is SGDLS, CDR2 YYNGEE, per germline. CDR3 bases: TGTGCCAGCAGCGAGACCGGGACTAGCACAGATACGCAGTATTTT. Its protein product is CASSETGTSTDTQYF. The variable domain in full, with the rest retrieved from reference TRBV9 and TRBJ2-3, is DSGVTQTPKHLITATGQRVTLRCSPRSGDLSVYWYQQSLDQGLQFLIQYYNGEERAKGNILERFSAQQFPDLHSELNLSSLELGDSALYFCASSETGTSTDTQYFGPGTRLTVL.

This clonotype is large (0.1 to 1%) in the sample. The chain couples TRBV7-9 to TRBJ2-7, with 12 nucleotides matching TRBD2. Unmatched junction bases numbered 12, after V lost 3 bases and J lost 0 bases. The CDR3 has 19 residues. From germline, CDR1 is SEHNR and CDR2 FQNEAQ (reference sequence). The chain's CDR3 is CASSFRSGTSGWSSYEQYF. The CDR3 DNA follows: TGTGCCAGCAGCTTCCGCTCCGGGACTAGCGGGTGGAGCTCCTACGAGCAGTACTTC.

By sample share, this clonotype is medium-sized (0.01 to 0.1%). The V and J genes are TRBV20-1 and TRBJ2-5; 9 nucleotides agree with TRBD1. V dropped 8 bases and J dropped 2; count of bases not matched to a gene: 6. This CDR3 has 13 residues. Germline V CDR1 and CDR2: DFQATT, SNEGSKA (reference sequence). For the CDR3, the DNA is TGCAGTACGGACAGGGGCCCGCAAGAGACCCAGTACTTC. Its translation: CSTDRGPQETQYF.

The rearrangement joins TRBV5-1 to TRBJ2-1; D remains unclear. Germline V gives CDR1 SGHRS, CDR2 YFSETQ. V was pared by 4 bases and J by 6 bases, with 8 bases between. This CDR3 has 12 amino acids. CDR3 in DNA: TGCGCCAGCAGCCCGGGCTCCAATGAGCAGTTCTTC. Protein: CASSPGSNEQFF.

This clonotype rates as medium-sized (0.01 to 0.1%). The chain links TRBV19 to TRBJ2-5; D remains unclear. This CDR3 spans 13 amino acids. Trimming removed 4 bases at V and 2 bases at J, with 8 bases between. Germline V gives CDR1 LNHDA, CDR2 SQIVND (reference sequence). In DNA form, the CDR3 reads TGTGCCAGTAGTAGGCAGAGACAAGAGACCCAGTACTTC. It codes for CASSRQRQETQYF.

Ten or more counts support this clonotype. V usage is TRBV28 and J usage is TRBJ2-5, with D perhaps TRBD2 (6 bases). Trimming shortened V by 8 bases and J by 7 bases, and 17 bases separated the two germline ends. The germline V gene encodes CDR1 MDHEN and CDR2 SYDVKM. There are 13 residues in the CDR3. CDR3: CASHPGLTATQYF. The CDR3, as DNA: TGTGCCAGCCACCCGGGACTGACGGCGACCCAGTACTTC.

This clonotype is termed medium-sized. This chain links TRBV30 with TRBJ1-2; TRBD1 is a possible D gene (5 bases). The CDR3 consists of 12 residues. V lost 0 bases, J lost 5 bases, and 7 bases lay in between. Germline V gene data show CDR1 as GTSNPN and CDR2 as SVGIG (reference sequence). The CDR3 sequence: CAWSVGGYGYTF. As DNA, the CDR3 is TGTGCCTGGAGTGTTGGGGGATATGGCTACACCTTC.

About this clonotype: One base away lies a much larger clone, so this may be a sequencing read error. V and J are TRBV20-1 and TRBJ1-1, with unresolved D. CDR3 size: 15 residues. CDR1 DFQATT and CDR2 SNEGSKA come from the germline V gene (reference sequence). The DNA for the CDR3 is TGCAGTGCTAGAGGAGGAGGACGGTTGAACACTCAAGCTTTCTTT. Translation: CSARGGGRLNTQAFF.